This TCR beta chain was found in a study of OX40 agonist ivuxolimab in advanced cancers. For the study at large: As their treatment, patients were administered ivuxolimab, an agonistic anti-OX40 (CD134) antibody. The mean age was roughly 60 years, ranging from 23 to 79, with roughly four fifths of participants male.

A remark on this clone: No antigen is known for it.

Trimming took 2 bases from V and 6 from J; bases not matched to a gene: 5. CDR1 is KGHSH and CDR2 is LQKENI in the germline V gene. This CDR3 is 14 amino acids long. The assay was immunoSEQ multiplex PCR, and TCRdb's table has in-frame clones only and misses some. The data show about 47,000 clones, around 88% seen once. Findings and limits, study-wide: Blood T cells, both CD4+ and CD8+, expanded clonally by week 6 at 0.1 to 3.0 mg/kg.

J is TRBJ1-1 and V is TRBV18; 8 bases match TRBD1. The receptor was isolated from an adult with an advanced solid tumor such as melanoma, head and neck, liver or kidney cancer. Material: CD4+ or CD8+ T cells sorted from blood, obtained in a trial of the OX40 agonist ivuxolimab. Here the CDR3 DNA reads TGTGCCAGCTCACCAGGACAGGGAGGCCCTGAAGCTTTCTTT. This codes for CASSPGQGGPEAFF.